Detailed here is one TCR beta chain. V was shortened by 5 bases and J by 9 bases, with 23 bases between the two germline ends. The CDR3 length is 16 residues. The germline V gene has CDR1 MGHRA and CDR2 YSYEKL. This sample was included in a study of blood T cell repertoires in COVID-19. About the research overall: The United States, Italy and Spain supplied acute and convalescent COVID-19 samples. Sources were T cells, B-cell-depleted T cells, or PBMCs; the material itself was cDNA or gDNA.

As handled by the study authors: Scientists estimated how many nucleated cells there were by amplifying reference gene primers. Repertoires were generated with immunoSEQ multiplex PCR, while TCRdb's copy carries only in-frame clones and drops some. That table gives V, J and clone size, and the DNA gave D and trimming. The sample shows under 150,000 clones, 80% to 90% of them seen only once. The TCR originated in a woman aged 45-65 years with acute or convalescent COVID-19. The chain employs TRBV4-1 and TRBJ1-5, with a weak D call TRBD1 (5 bases). Sequencing input: peripheral blood. CDR3 loop: CASSDGGTFISGPQHF. DNA for the CDR3: TGCGCCAGCAGCGACGGGGGGACTTTCATCTCGGGGCCCCAGCATTTT.